This T cell receptor (beta chain) was captured in a study of blood T cell repertoires in COVID-19. Turning to the study itself: Italy, Spain and the United States were the sources of the convalescent and acute COVID-19 samples. Sources were T cells, B-cell-depleted T cells, or PBMCs; the material itself was cDNA or gDNA.

Per the authors' pipeline: From reference gene primer amplification, estimates of nucleated cell counts were derived. Generated by immunoSEQ multiplex PCR, the TCRdb table keeps only in-frame clones and is missing some. From that table come the V and J calls and clone size; the DNA was used to work out D and trimming. The profile shows about 220,000 clones, more than 70% of them singletons. Trimming shortened V by 5 bases and J by 6 bases, and 9 bases separated the two germline ends. This CDR3 contains 12 residues. Germline values: CDR1 MNHEY, CDR2 SVGEGT. Sequences were obtained from peripheral blood. This receptor was obtained from a human donor in a cohort sampled during active COVID-19. This chain links TRBV6-2 or TRBV6-3 with TRBJ2-3, with a possible D match to TRBD2 (5 bases). The DNA of the CDR3 is TGTGCCAGCAGTCGGGGTGGGGATACGCAGTATTTT. The encoded protein is CASSRGGDTQYF.